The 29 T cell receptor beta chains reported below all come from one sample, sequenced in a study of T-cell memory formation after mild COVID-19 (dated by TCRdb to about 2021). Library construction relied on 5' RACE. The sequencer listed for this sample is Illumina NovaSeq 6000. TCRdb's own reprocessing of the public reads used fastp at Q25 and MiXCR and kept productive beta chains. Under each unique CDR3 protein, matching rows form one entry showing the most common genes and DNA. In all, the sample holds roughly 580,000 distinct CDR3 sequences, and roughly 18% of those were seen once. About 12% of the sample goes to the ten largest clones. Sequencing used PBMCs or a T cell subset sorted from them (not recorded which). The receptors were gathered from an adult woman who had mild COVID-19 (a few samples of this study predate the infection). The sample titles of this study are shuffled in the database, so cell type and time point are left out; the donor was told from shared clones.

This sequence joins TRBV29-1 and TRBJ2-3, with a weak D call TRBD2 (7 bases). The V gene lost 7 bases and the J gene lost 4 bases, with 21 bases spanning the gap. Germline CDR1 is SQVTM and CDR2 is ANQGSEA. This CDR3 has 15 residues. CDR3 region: CSAQRGEGLPDTQYF. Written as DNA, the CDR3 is TGCAGCGCGCAGAGGGGGGAGGGCCTTCCAGATACGCAGTATTTT.

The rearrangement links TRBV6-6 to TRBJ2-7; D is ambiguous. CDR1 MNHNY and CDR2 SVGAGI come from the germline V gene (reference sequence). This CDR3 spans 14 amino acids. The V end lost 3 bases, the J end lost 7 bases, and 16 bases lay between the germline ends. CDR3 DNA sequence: TGTGCCAGCAGTTATTCGTCACTTCGTGTAGAGCAGTACTTC. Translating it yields CASSYSSLRVEQYF.

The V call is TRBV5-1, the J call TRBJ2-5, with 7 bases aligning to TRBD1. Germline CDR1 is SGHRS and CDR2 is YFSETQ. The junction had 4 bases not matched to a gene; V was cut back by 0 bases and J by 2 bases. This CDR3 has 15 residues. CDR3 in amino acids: CASSLEGAGQETQYF. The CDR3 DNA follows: TGCGCCAGCAGCTTGGAGGGGGCAGGGCAAGAGACCCAGTACTTC.

The CDR3 region has the DNA TGCGCCAGCAGCTCCGGGGATTTTGGGGCCGGGGAGCTGTTTTTT. Translated: CASSSGDFGAGELFF. J is TRBJ2-2 and V is TRBV5-1; D perhaps matches TRBD2 (5 bases). Trimming took 3 bases from V and 6 from J, leaving 15 bases between them. Germline V gene sequence: CDR1 SGHRS, CDR2 YFSETQ. This CDR3 spans 15 amino acids. The full variable domain, in which reference TRBV5-1 and TRBJ2-2 provide the parts outside the CDR3, is KAGVTQTPRYLIKTRGQQVTLSCSPISGHRSVSWYQQTPGQGLQFLFEYFSETQRNKGNFPGRFSGRQFSNSRSEMNVSTLELGDSALYLCASSSGDFGAGELFFGEGSRLTVL.

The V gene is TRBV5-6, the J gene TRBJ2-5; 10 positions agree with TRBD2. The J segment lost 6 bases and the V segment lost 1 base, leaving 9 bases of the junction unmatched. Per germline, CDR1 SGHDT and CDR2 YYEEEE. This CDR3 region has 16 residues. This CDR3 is CASSLWLLAGGQTQYF. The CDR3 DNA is TGTGCCAGCAGCTTGTGGTTGTTAGCGGGAGGACAGACCCAGTACTTC.

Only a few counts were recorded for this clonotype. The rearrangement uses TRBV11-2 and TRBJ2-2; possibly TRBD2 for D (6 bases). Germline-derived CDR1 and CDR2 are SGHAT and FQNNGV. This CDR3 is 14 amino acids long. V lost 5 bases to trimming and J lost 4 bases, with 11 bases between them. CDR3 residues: CASSVLEGTGELFF. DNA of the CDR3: TGTGCCAGCAGCGTATTGGAGGGCACCGGGGAGCTGTTTTTT.

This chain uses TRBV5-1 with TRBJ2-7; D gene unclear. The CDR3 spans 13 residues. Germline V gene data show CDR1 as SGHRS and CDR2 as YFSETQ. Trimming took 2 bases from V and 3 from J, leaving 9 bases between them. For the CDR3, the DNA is TGCGCCAGCAGCTTTGGTAGCCTCTACGAGCAGTACTTC. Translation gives CASSFGSLYEQYF.

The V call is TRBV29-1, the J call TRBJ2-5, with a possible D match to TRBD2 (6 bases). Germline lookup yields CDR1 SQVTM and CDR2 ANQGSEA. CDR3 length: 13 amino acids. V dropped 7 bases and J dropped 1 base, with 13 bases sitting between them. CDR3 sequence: CSGGDSFQETQYF. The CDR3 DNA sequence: TGCAGCGGTGGGGACTCCTTCCAAGAGACCCAGTACTTC.

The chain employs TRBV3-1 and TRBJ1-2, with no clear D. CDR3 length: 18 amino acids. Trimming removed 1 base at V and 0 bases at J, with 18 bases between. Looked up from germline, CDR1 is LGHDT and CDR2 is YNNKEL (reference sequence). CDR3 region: CASSQGRSSRGANYGYTF. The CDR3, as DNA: TGTGCCAGCAGCCAAGGACGAAGCTCGCGGGGAGCTAACTATGGCTACACCTTC.

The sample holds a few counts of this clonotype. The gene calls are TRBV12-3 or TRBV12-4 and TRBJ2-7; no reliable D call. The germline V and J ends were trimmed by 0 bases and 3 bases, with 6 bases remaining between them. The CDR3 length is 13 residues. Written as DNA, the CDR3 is TGTGCCAGCAGTTTAGCGCCCCGCTACGAGCAGTACTTC. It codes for CASSLAPRYEQYF.

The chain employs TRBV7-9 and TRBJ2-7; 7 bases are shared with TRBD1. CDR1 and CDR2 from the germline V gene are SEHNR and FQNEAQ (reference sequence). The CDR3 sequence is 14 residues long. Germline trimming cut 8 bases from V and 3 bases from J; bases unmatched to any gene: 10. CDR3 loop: CASRQGDSIYEQYF. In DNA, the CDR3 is TGTGCCAGCCGACAGGGAGATTCAATCTACGAGCAGTACTTC.

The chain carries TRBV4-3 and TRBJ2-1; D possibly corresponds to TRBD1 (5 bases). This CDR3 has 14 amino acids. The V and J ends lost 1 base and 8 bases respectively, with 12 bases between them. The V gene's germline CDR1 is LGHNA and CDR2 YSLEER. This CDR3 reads CASSQVREGHEQFF. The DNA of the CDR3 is TGCGCCAGCAGCCAAGTCAGGGAAGGTCATGAGCAGTTCTTC.

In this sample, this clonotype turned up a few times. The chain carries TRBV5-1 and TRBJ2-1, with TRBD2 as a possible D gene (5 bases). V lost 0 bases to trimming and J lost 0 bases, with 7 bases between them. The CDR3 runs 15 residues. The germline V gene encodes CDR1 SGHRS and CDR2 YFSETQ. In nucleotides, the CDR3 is TGCGCCAGCAGCTTGGCCACTAGCTCCTACAATGAGCAGTTCTTC. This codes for CASSLATSSYNEQFF.

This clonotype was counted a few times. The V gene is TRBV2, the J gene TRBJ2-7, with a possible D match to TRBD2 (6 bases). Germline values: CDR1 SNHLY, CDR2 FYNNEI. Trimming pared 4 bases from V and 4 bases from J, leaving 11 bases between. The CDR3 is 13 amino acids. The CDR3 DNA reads TGTGCCAGCAGTGCGTGGGGAGGTTACGAGCAGTACTTC. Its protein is CASSAWGGYEQYF.

CDR3 loop: CASSTQLNNEQFF. Written as DNA, the CDR3 is TGTGCCAGCAGCACTCAACTAAACAATGAGCAGTTCTTC. The chain couples TRBV9 to TRBJ2-1, with unresolved D. The CDR3 sequence is 13 residues long. Between the trimmed V and J ends, which lost 4 bases and 5 bases, there was a span of 10 bases. The germline V gene has CDR1 SGDLS and CDR2 YYNGEE.

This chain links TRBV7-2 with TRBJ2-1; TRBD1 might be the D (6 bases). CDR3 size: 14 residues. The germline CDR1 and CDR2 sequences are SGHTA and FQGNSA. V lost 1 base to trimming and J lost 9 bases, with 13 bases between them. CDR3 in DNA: TGTGCCAGCAGCTTAGTACAGGGCCCCGGTGAGCAGTTCTTC. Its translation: CASSLVQGPGEQFF.

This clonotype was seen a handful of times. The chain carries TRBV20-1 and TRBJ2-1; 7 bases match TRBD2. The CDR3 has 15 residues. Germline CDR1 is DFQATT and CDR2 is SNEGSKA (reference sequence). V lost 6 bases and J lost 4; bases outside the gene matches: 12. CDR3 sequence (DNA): TGCAGTGCCGCGACGACTAGCCTTGCGTACAATGAGCAGTTCTTC. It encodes CSAATTSLAYNEQFF.

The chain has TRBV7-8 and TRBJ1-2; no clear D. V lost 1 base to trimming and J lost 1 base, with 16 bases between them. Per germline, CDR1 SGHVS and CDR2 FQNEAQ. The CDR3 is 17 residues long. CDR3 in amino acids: CASSLGDLITVNYGYTF. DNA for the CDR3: TGTGCCAGCAGCTTAGGGGATCTTATAACAGTTAACTATGGCTACACCTTC.

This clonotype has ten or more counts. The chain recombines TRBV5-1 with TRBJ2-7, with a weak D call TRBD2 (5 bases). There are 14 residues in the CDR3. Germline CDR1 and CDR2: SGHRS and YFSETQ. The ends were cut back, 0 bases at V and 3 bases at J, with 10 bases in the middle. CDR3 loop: CASSLAAGDYEQYF. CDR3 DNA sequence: TGCGCCAGCAGCTTGGCGGCCGGGGACTACGAGCAGTACTTC.

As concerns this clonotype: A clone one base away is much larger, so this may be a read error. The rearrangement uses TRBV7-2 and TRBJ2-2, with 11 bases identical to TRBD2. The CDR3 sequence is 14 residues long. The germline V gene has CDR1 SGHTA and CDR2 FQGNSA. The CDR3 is CASSGTSGTGELIF. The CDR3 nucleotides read TGTGCCAGCAGCGGGACTAGCGGAACCGGGGAGCTGATTTTT.

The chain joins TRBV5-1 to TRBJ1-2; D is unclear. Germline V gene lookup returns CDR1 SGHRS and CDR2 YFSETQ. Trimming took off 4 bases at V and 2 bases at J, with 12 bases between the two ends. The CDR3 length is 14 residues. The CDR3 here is CASSPDTQNYGYTF. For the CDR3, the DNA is TGCGCCAGCAGCCCCGACACTCAGAACTATGGCTACACCTTC.

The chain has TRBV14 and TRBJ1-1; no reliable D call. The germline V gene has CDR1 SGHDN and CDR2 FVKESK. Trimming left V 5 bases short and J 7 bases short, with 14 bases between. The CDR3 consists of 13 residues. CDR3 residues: CASSSGLIVEAFF. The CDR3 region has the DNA TGTGCCAGCAGCTCAGGACTGATTGTTGAAGCTTTCTTT.

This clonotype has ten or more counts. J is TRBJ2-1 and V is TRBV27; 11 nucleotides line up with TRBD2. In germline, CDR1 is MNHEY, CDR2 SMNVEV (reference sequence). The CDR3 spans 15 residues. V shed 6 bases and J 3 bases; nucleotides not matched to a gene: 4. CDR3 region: CASSPGTSGYNEQFF. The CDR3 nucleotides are TGTGCCAGCAGCCCTGGGACTAGCGGCTACAATGAGCAGTTCTTC.

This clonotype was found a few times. The CDR3 loop is CASSRGSATEAFF. CDR3 sequence (DNA): TGTGCCAGCAGCCGAGGGAGTGCCACTGAAGCTTTCTTT. The rearrangement links TRBV12-3 or TRBV12-4 to TRBJ1-1; D unclear. The CDR3 is made up of 13 amino acids. Trimming shortened V by 6 bases and J by 4 bases, and 12 bases separated the two germline ends.

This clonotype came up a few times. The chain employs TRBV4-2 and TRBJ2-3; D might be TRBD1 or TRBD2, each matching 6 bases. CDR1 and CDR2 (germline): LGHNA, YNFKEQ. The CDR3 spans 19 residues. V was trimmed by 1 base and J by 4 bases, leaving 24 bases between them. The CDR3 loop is CASSQGLMGGRGSADTQYF. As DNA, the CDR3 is TGTGCCAGCAGCCAAGGTCTGATGGGGGGCAGGGGATCCGCAGATACGCAGTATTTT.

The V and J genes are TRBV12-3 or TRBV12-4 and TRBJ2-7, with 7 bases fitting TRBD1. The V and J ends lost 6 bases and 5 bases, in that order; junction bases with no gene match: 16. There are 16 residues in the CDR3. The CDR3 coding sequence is TGTGCCAGCAGCCCGACAGGGCGAGAGCGAAGAGACGAGCAGTACTTC. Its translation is CASSPTGRERRDEQYF.

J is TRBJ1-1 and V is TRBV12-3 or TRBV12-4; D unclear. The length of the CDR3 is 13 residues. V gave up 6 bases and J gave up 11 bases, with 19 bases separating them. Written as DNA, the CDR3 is TGTGCCAGCAGCCAAGCTGTAAGGCCGCGGGCTTTCTTT. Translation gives CASSQAVRPRAFF.

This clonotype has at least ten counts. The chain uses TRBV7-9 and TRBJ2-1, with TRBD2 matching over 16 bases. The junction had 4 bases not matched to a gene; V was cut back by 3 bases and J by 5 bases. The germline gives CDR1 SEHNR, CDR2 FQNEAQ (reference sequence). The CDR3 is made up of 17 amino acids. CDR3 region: CASSLGLAGGVDNEQFF. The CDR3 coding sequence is TGTGCCAGCAGCTTGGGACTAGCGGGAGGGGTTGACAATGAGCAGTTCTTC.

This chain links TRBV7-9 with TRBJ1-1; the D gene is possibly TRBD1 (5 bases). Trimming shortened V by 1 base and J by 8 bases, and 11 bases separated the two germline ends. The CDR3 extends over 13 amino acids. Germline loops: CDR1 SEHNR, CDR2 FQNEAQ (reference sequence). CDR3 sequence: CASSLGWGKEAFF. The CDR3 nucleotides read TGTGCCAGCAGCTTAGGGTGGGGGAAGGAAGCTTTCTTT.